In its sample, the clone carrying this TCR beta chain was seen a few times. Its antigen is not identified. This specimen comes from a study of beta chain features in type 1 diabetes. Study observations and caveats: Healthy donors had naive, central memory and Treg TCRB repertoires that appeared less similar than those seen among patients.

Of the isolated RNA, all was reverse transcribed, and so the sequenced material was expressed TCRB transcripts. Some clones are missing from TCRdb's copy, which holds only in-frame ones; the method was immunoSEQ multiplex PCR. The repertoire has about 250,000 clones, less than 15% of them found once; the top ten carry about 0.026%. Germline-derived CDR1 and CDR2 are SGDLS and YYNGEE. CDR3 length: 16 residues. Trimming removed 0 bases at V and 2 bases at J, with 14 bases between. This clonotype originated in a middle-aged woman in good health. Sequencing was carried out using naive CD4+ T cells from blood. The J gene is TRBJ2-5, the V gene TRBV9; D possibly corresponds to TRBD2 (6 bases). The CDR3: CASSVGVSGTQETQYF. The CDR3 nucleotides read TGTGCCAGCAGCGTAGGGGTTTCAGGGACTCAAGAGACCCAGTACTTC.